The TCR beta chain under discussion was sequenced for a study of blood T cell repertoires in COVID-19. This clone was detected once. Assay: immunoSEQ multiplex PCR; the TCRdb copy retains only in-frame clones and omits some. The sample carries some 93,000 clones, 86% recorded once. Germline V gene lookup returns CDR1 SGHRS and CDR2 YFSETQ. The CDR3 loop spans 14 amino acids. V lost 3 bases, J lost 3 bases, and 7 bases lay in between. The chain couples TRBV5-1 to TRBJ1-6; D is undetermined. This TCR was sampled from a man aged 55 to 69 with acute or convalescent COVID-19. Sequenced sample: peripheral blood. The CDR3 loop is CASSSGDYNSPLHF. CDR3 bases: TGCGCCAGCAGCTCCGGGGACTATAATTCACCCCTCCACTTT.